This T cell receptor (beta chain) was recovered during a study of neurological immune-mediated disorders. Stored at -80 C, 2 million PBMCs were the source of the unsorted libraries. Each TCR transcript was tagged with a 10-nucleotide random UMI during 5'RACE. From the 5' RACE reads, TCRdb called clonotypes with MiXCR, one entry per CDR3 protein. The table lists approximately 82,000 distinct CDR3 sequences, 2.6% of them singletons. After removal of 2 bases from V and 3 bases from J, the junction contained 16 bases not matched to a gene. CDR1 is DFQATT, CDR2 SNEGSKA, per germline (reference sequence). The CDR3 totals 19 residues. The sample holds many counts of this clonotype. Antigen unknown. Overall study findings and caveats: The absence of shared CDR3 amino acid sequences among expanded clones across subjects suggests private repertoires in all groups.

The sequenced material came from PBMCs. This chain joins TRBV20-1 and TRBJ2-3; 11 nucleotides line up with TRBD2. The TCR was taken from a woman in her 30s with multiple sclerosis. CDR3 protein: CSARPALDSTSGKTDTQYF. As DNA, the CDR3 is TGCAGTGCTAGACCCGCCCTTGATTCGACTAGCGGGAAGACAGATACGCAGTATTTT.